Following are 30 T cell receptor beta chains from one sample sequenced in a study of blood T cells in healthy people across ages. The use of a sample-barcoded 5' primer and a J-beta primer mix characterized a second PCR of 7 to 11 cycles. Each CDR3 protein is one row after TCRdb ran MiXCR on the 5' RACE reads. The repertoire holds hundreds of thousands of distinct CDR3 sequences, about 42% seen once, with roughly 19% in the top ten. Sequences were obtained from blood. These receptors originate from a man in his 60s in good health.

The sample holds a few counts of this clonotype. The CDR3 DNA follows: TGTGCCACCAGTGACACCGGGACAGGGACCTACAATGAGCAGTTCTTC. Protein: CATSDTGTGTYNEQFF. This sequence joins TRBV24-1 and TRBJ2-1; 9 positions agree with TRBD1. The germline V gene has CDR1 KGHDR and CDR2 SFDVKD. Unmatched junction bases numbered 5, after V lost 4 bases and J lost 2 bases. CDR3 length: 16 amino acids.

The gene calls are TRBV7-6 and TRBJ1-1; D possibly corresponds to TRBD1 (6 bases). CDR1 and CDR2 from the germline V gene are SGHVS and FNYEAQ. V lost 3 bases and J lost 1, with 24 bases in between. The CDR3 is made up of 19 amino acids. CDR3 DNA sequence: TGTGCCAGCAGCTTTTTAACCGCCGGGGCAGGGGAGGGGAACACTGAAGCTTTCTTT. Translation gives CASSFLTAGAGEGNTEAFF.

J is TRBJ2-1 and V is TRBV6-6, with 7 positions matching TRBD2. The CDR3 has 14 amino acids. CDR1 and CDR2 (germline): MNHNY, SVGAGI (reference sequence). V was clipped by 5 bases and J by 2 bases; unmatched bases: 3. CDR3 sequence (DNA): TGTGCCAGCAGTCACGGGACTACCTACAATGAGCAGTTCTTC. Residues: CASSHGTTYNEQFF.

This clonotype showed up just a few times. V and J are TRBV11-2 and TRBJ2-5, with 8 bases fitting TRBD2. Trimming removed 7 bases from V and 0 bases from J; junction bases left unmatched: 10. CDR3 length: 16 amino acids. Germline V gene sequence: CDR1 SGHAT, CDR2 FQNNGV. The CDR3 is CASILGAGGYQETQYF. CDR3 DNA sequence: TGTGCCAGCATCCTGGGGGCGGGGGGTTACCAAGAGACCCAGTACTTC.

The chain couples TRBV12-3 or TRBV12-4 to TRBJ2-1; D possibly corresponds to TRBD2 (6 bases). This CDR3 contains 16 residues. V lost 3 bases and J lost 5, with 17 bases in between. The CDR3 protein is CASSFSLVGGNNEQFF. In nucleotides, the CDR3 is TGTGCCAGCAGTTTCTCACTAGTGGGGGGTAACAATGAGCAGTTCTTC.

This clonotype was recorded at least ten times. This sequence joins TRBV12-3 or TRBV12-4 and TRBJ2-3, with unresolved D. This CDR3 has 12 amino acids. Trimming took off 6 bases at V and 4 bases at J, with 8 bases between the two ends. The CDR3: CASSPTADTQYF. CDR3 in DNA: TGTGCCAGCAGCCCTACAGCAGATACGCAGTATTTT.

The chain carries TRBV29-1 and TRBJ1-2; a possible D gene is TRBD1 (5 bases). Germline lookup yields CDR1 SQVTM and CDR2 ANQGSEA. The CDR3 runs to 14 residues. V gave up 5 bases and J gave up 4 bases, with 17 bases separating them. This CDR3 is CSVTTPRQSYGYTF. The CDR3 nucleotides read TGCAGCGTTACAACCCCGCGACAGAGCTATGGCTACACCTTC.

This chain joins TRBV6-5 and TRBJ1-2; tentatively, D is TRBD1 (5 bases). From germline, CDR1 is MNHEY and CDR2 SVGAGI. V gave up 5 bases and J gave up 1 base, with 8 bases separating them. The CDR3 spans 13 residues. The CDR3 sequence: CASSKQDNYGYTF. CDR3 DNA: TGTGCCAGCAGTAAACAGGATAACTATGGCTACACCTTC.

The sample holds a few counts of this clonotype. The V and J genes are TRBV12-3 or TRBV12-4 and TRBJ2-5; D may be TRBD2 (6 bases). This CDR3 has 13 residues. Between the trimmed V and J ends, which lost 6 bases and 9 bases, there was a span of 17 bases. CDR3 coding DNA: TGTGCCAGCAGCCAAGGACCGGGCGGGGCCCAGTACTTC. It specifies CASSQGPGGAQYF.

The chain carries TRBV4-1 and TRBJ2-3; TRBD1 agrees at 8 bases. The J segment lost 0 bases and the V segment lost 1 base, leaving 6 bases of the junction unmatched. Per germline, CDR1 MGHRA and CDR2 YSYEKL. The CDR3 extends over 17 amino acids. The CDR3 spells CASSQGPTGVSTDTQYF. In DNA, the CDR3 is TGCGCCAGCAGCCAAGGTCCGACAGGGGTTAGCACAGATACGCAGTATTTT.

This clonotype was detected a few times. The rearrangement links TRBV4-3 to TRBJ2-1; 8 bases align to TRBD2. This CDR3 contains 17 residues. Germline V lookup: CDR1 LGHNA, CDR2 YSLEER. The J segment lost 5 bases and the V segment lost 4 bases, leaving 13 bases of the junction unmatched. CDR3 protein: CASSLIRTGGKNNEQFF. CDR3 nucleotide sequence: TGCGCCAGCAGCCTTATCAGGACGGGAGGGAAAAACAATGAGCAGTTCTTC.

The chain employs TRBV4-1 and TRBJ1-5, with D possibly matching TRBD1 (6 bases). V was pared by 4 bases and J by 9 bases, with 16 bases between. The CDR3 loop spans 14 amino acids. Germline lookup yields CDR1 MGHRA and CDR2 YSYEKL. In DNA, the CDR3 is TGCGCCAGCAGCCCCGGACAGAGATGGGCGCCCCAGCATTTT. It specifies CASSPGQRWAPQHF.

The table lists this clonotype with a few counts. V and J are TRBV28 and TRBJ2-1; D uncertain. The end of the DNA aligns better with TRBJ2-7, so the J call may be wrong. Germline V gene data show CDR1 as MDHEN and CDR2 as SYDVKM. This CDR3 has 13 amino acids. CDR3 nucleotide sequence: TGTGCCAGCAGCCCCCCAGACGTGGGCGAGCAGTACTTC. As protein: CASSPPDVGEQYF.

Details on this clonotype: The junction shows a germline mismatch at one end, possibly a read error. V is TRBV3-1 and J is TRBJ2-3, with D unclear. The CDR3 is 15 residues long. Germline CDR1 and CDR2: LGHDT and YNNKEL (reference sequence). The CDR3 nucleotides are TGTGCCAGCGGCCAAGGCCCCAGACTGTCAGATACGCAGTATTTT. Its protein product is CASGQGPRLSDTQYF.

The chain links TRBV20-1 to TRBJ2-7; TRBD2 aligns across 9 bases. V was pared by 5 bases and J by 2 bases, with 4 bases of the junction left unmatched. This CDR3 spans 13 amino acids. Germline V gives CDR1 DFQATT, CDR2 SNEGSKA (reference sequence). The CDR3 sequence is CSAYSGGTYEQYF. Written as DNA, the CDR3 is TGCAGTGCTTATAGCGGGGGAACCTACGAGCAGTACTTC.

As for this clonotype: A read error may be the cause here, since a much bigger clone is one base away. The V gene is TRBV6-5, the J gene TRBJ2-1; 8 bases map to TRBD1. The germline CDR1 and CDR2 sequences are MNHEY and SVGAGI. J gave up 10 bases and V 5 bases, and 10 bases lay outside the gene matches. This CDR3 is 14 amino acids long. CDR3 in DNA: TGTGCCAGCAGTACAGGGACAGGAACCTACGAGCAGTTCTTC. It translates to CASSTGTGTYEQFF.

The sample holds a few counts of this clonotype. This chain connects TRBV3-1 to TRBJ2-3; possibly TRBD2 for D (7 bases). Germline values: CDR1 LGHDT, CDR2 YNNKEL (reference sequence). The CDR3 has 16 amino acids. Trimming took off 5 bases at V and 5 bases at J, with 20 bases between the two ends. The CDR3 DNA is TGTGCCAGCAGCTATAATACGGGGGGCCTCAGAGATACGCAGTATTTT. Protein: CASSYNTGGLRDTQYF.

This chain uses TRBV6-5 with TRBJ2-5, with 10 bases lining up with TRBD2. Germline CDR1 and CDR2: MNHEY and SVGAGI. The ends lost 5 bases at V and 6 bases at J; junction bases unmatched: 15. The CDR3 consists of 17 residues. The CDR3 DNA reads TGTGCCAGCAGTCCTCAAGTAGGAGCGGGGGGGATTAAGACCCAGTACTTC. Translating gives CASSPQVGAGGIKTQYF.

This clonotype showed up just a few times. The gene calls are TRBV7-2 and TRBJ2-2, with TRBD1 as a possible D gene (6 bases). The CDR3 consists of 16 residues. Germline values: CDR1 SGHTA, CDR2 FQGNSA. V was shortened by 5 bases and J by 3 bases, with 16 bases between the two germline ends. DNA for the CDR3: TGTGCCAGCAGCCCCACCGGGACACTCTACACCGGGGAGCTGTTTTTT. It encodes CASSPTGTLYTGELFF.

The J gene is TRBJ2-7, the V gene TRBV18; possible D gene TRBD2, 6 bases. Trimming cost V 1 base and J 9 bases, with 10 bases left between them. CDR3 size: 12 residues. CDR1 is KGHSH, CDR2 LQKENI, per germline. The CDR3 region is CASSPLEGWQYF. The CDR3 DNA is TGTGCCAGCTCACCACTGGAGGGTTGGCAGTACTTC.

J is TRBJ2-6 and V is TRBV6-2 or TRBV6-3, with 11 bases fitting TRBD2. Germline values: CDR1 MNHEY, CDR2 SVGEGT. J lost 0 bases, V lost 2 bases, and 6 bases had no gene match. CDR3 length: 19 residues. Here the CDR3 reads CASSYGGLAERSGANVLTF. The CDR3 bases are TGTGCCAGCAGTTACGGGGGACTAGCGGAGCGCTCTGGGGCCAACGTCCTGACTTTC.

This sequence joins TRBV4-3 and TRBJ2-4; TRBD1 might be the D (5 bases). The CDR3 is made up of 17 amino acids. CDR1 is LGHNA and CDR2 is YSLEER in the germline V gene. V dropped 0 bases and J dropped 0 bases, with 12 bases sitting between them. CDR3 nucleotide sequence: TGCGCCAGCAGCCAAGATGGTCCCAGGGCAGCCAAAAACATTCAGTACTTC. Protein product: CASSQDGPRAAKNIQYF.

The chain links TRBV27 to TRBJ2-1; 9 nucleotides align to TRBD1. CDR1 is MNHEY, CDR2 SMNVEV, per germline (reference sequence). This CDR3 comprises 19 residues. Losses at the gene ends were 6 bases for V and 1 base for J; bases not matched to a gene: 16. The CDR3, as DNA: TGTGCCAGCAGATCTCTTTGGACAGGGGTATTGGGGTCCTACAATGAGCAGTTCTTC. It encodes CASRSLWTGVLGSYNEQFF.

In regard to this clonotype: Sequence at one end of the junction differs from germline and may be a read error. The chain recombines TRBV5-4 with TRBJ2-5; 7 bases agree with TRBD2. Looked up from germline, CDR1 is SGHNT and CDR2 is YYREEE (reference sequence). CDR3 length: 16 amino acids. This chain's CDR3 is CAGSSPTGGNQETQYF. The CDR3 bases are TGTGCCGGCAGCTCACCAACCGGGGGGAACCAAGAGACCCAGTACTTC.

Details on this clonotype: One end of the junction does not line up with germline, which may come from a read error. The chain links TRBV7-2 to TRBJ2-5; D is undetermined. The CDR3 runs to 13 residues. From germline, CDR1 is SGHTA and CDR2 FQGNSA. The CDR3 is CASSFLPYNEQYF. The CDR3 DNA is TGCGCCAGCAGCTTCCTACCCTACAATGAGCAGTACTTC.

This clonotype has a handful of counts. The genes are TRBV11-1 and TRBJ1-6, with 7 bases matching TRBD1. The CDR3 loop spans 14 amino acids. The J segment lost 7 bases and the V segment lost 5 bases, leaving 5 bases of the junction unmatched. Germline CDR1 and CDR2: SGHAT and FQDESV (reference sequence). The CDR3 region has the DNA TGTGCCAGCAGCCCACAGGGACAGAATTCACCCCTCCACTTT. This gives the protein CASSPQGQNSPLHF.

The V gene is TRBV4-3, the J gene TRBJ2-7; TRBD1 matches at 10 bases. V was clipped by 3 bases and J by 7 bases; unmatched bases: 12. Germline V gives CDR1 LGHNA, CDR2 YSLEER. CDR3 length: 16 residues. CDR3 sequence: CASSQSSGTGAEEQYF. Here the CDR3 DNA reads TGCGCCAGCAGCCAGAGTTCCGGGACAGGGGCTGAAGAGCAGTACTTC.

The chain joins TRBV28 to TRBJ1-2, with D possibly matching TRBD1 (5 bases). The V end was cut by 5 bases, the J end by 4 bases, with 11 bases between. The CDR3 totals 13 residues. Germline V CDR1 and CDR2: MDHEN, SYDVKM. The CDR3 DNA reads as TGTGCCAGCAGTGGACAATCGAGCTATGGCTACACCTTC. This translates into CASSGQSSYGYTF.

The J gene is TRBJ2-6, the V gene TRBV18; 8 nucleotides align to TRBD1. Germline V gene lookup returns CDR1 KGHSH and CDR2 LQKENI. CDR3 length equals 17 residues. The junction had 6 bases not matched to a gene; V was cut back by 2 bases and J by 3 bases. The CDR3 DNA reads as TGTGCCAGCTCACCAACTCAGGGGGCGTATGGGGCCAACGTCCTGACTTTC. Protein sequence: CASSPTQGAYGANVLTF.

V gene TRBV20-1 combines with J gene TRBJ1-2; D call uncertain. V was shortened by 6 bases and J by 4 bases, with 12 bases between the two germline ends. The germline CDR1 and CDR2 sequences are DFQATT and SNEGSKA (reference sequence). There are 12 residues in the CDR3. The CDR3 DNA reads as TGCAGTGCCCGAGGGAAGTTCTATGGCTACACCTTC. Its translation is CSARGKFYGYTF.